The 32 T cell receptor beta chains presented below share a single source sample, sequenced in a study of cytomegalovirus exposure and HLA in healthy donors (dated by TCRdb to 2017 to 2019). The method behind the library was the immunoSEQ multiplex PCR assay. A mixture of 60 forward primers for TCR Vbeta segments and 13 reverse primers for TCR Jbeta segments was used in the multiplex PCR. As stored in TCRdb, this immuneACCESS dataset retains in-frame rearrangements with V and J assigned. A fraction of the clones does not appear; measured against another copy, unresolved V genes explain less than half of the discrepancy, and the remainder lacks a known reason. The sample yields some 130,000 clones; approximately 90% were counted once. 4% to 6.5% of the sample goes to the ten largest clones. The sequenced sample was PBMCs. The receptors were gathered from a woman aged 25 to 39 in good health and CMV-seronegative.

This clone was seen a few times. CDR3 loop: CASTRGANEKLFF. In nucleotides, the CDR3 is TGTGCCAGCACTCGGGGGGCTAATGAAAAACTGTTTTTT. The V and J genes are TRBV7-2 and TRBJ1-4; possibly TRBD1 for D (5 bases). This CDR3 is 13 amino acids long. The germline CDR1 and CDR2 sequences are SGHTA and FQGNSA. Trimming took off 7 bases at V and 3 bases at J, with 9 bases between the two ends.

This CDR3 is CASSASARNEQFF. For the CDR3, the DNA is TGTGCCAGCAGTGCGAGTGCACGCAATGAGCAGTTCTTC. The gene calls are TRBV2 and TRBJ2-1; D not resolved. The CDR3 runs 13 residues. V was cut by 4 bases and J by 6 bases, with 10 bases left in between. Per germline, CDR1 SNHLY and CDR2 FYNNEI.

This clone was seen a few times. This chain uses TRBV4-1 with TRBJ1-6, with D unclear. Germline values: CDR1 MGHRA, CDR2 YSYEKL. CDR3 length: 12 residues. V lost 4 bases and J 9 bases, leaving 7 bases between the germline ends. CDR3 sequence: CASSLGRSPLHF. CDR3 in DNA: TGCGCCAGCAGCCTTGGCCGTTCACCCCTCCACTTT.

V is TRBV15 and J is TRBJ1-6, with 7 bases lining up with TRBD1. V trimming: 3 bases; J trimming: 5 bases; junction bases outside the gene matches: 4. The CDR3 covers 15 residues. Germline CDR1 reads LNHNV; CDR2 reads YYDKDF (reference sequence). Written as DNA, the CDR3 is TGTGCCACCAGCAGGGGACAGACCGATAATTCACCCCTCCACTTT. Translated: CATSRGQTDNSPLHF.

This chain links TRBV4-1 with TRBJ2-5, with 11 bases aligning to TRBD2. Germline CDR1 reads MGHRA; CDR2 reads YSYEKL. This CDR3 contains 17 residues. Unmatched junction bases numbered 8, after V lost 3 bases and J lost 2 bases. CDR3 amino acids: CASSQTPIAGGQETQYF. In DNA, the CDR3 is TGCGCCAGCAGCCAGACCCCAATAGCGGGGGGGCAAGAGACCCAGTACTTC.

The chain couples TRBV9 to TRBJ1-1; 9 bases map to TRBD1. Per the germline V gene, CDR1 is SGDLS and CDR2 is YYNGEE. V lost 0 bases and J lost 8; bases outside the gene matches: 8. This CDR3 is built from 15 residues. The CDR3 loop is CASSVEGGQGSEAFF. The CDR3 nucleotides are TGTGCCAGCAGCGTAGAGGGTGGACAGGGGAGCGAAGCTTTCTTT.

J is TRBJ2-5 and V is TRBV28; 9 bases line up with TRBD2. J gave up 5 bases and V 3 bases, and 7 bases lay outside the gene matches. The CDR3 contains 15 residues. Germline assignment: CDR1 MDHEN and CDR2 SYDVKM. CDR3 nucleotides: TGTGCCAGCAGTTTCATAGCGGGAGTGATCGAGACCCAGTACTTC. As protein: CASSFIAGVIETQYF.

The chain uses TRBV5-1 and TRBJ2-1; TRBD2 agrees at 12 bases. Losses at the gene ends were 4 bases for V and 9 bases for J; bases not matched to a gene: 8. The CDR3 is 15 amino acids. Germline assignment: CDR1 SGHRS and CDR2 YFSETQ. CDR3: CASSPLAGGPSEQFF. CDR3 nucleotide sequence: TGCGCCAGCAGCCCTCTAGCGGGAGGGCCTAGTGAGCAGTTCTTC.

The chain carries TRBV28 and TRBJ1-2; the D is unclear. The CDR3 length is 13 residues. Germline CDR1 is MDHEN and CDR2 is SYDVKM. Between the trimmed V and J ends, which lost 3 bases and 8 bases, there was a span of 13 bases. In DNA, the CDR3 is TGTGCCAGCAGTTTCGGGGAAGTACGCGGCTACACCTTC. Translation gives CASSFGEVRGYTF.

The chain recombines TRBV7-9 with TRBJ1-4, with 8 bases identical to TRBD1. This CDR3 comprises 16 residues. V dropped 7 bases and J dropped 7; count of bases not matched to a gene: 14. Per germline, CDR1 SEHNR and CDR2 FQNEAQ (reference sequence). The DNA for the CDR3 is TGTGCCAGCAACTTTGGATACCAGGGGGCGCGTGAAAAACTGTTTTTT. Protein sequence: CASNFGYQGAREKLFF.

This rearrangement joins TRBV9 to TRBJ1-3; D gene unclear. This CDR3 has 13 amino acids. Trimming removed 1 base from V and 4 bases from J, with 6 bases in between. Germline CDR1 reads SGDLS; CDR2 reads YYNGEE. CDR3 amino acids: CASSVFGGNTIYF. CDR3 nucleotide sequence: TGTGCCAGCAGCGTATTCGGGGGAAACACCATATATTTT.

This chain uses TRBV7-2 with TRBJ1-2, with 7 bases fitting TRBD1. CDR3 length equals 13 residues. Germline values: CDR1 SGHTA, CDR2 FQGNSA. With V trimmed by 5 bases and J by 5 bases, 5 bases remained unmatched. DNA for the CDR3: TGTGCCAGCAGCACGGACAGGCAATATGGCTACACCTTC. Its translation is CASSTDRQYGYTF.

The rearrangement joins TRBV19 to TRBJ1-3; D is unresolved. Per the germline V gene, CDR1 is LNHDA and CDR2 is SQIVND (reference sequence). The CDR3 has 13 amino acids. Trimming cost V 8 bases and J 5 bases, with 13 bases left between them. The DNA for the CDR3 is TGTGCCAGTCAGGACTCGCCACGAAACACCATATATTTT. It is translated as CASQDSPRNTIYF.

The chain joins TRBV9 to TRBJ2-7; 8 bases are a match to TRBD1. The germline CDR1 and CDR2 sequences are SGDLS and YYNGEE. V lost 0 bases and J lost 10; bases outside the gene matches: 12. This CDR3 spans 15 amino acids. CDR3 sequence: CASSVGGSGRGPQYF. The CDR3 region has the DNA TGTGCCAGCAGCGTAGGAGGGTCGGGCAGGGGGCCACAGTACTTC. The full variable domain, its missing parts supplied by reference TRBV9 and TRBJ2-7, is DSGVTQTPKHLITATGQRVTLRCSPRSGDLSVYWYQQSLDQGLQFLIQYYNGEERAKGNILERFSAQQFPDLHSELNLSSLELGDSALYFCASSVGGSGRGPQYFGPGTRLTVT.

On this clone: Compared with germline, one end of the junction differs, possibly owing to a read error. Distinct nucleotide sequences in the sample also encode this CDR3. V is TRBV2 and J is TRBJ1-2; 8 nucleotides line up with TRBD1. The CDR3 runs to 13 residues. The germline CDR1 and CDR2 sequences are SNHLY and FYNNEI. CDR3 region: CASNLDRGDGYTF. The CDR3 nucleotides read TGCGCCAGCAATCTCGACAGGGGCGATGGCTACACCTTC. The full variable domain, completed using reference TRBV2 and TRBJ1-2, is EPEVTQTPSHQVTQMGQEVILRCVPISNHLYFYWYRQILGQKVEFLVSFYNNEISEKSEIFDDQFSVERPDGSNFTLKIRSTKLEDSAMYFCASNLDRGDGYTFGSGTRLTVV.

The CDR3: CATFLAPTDTEAFF. The CDR3 DNA reads TGTGCCACTTTTCTCGCCCCAACGGACACTGAAGCTTTCTTT. The chain joins TRBV5-4 to TRBJ1-1, with D uncertain. This CDR3 contains 14 residues. The V gene's germline CDR1 is SGHNT and CDR2 YYREEE (reference sequence). V lost 9 bases, J lost 3 bases, and 18 bases lay in between.

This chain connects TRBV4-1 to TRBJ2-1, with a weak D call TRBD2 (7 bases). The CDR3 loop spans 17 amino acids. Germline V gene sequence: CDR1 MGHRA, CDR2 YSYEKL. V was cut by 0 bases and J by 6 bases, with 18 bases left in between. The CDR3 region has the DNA TGCGCCAGCAGCCAAGAACGACACTTAGGGGGGGGCAATGAGCAGTTCTTC. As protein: CASSQERHLGGGNEQFF.

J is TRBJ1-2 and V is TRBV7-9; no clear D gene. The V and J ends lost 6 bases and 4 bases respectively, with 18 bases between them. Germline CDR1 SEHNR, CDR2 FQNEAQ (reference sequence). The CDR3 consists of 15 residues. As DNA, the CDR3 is TGTGCCAGCAGTTCCCCGCCCGGGGTTCCCTATGGCTACACCTTC. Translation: CASSSPPGVPYGYTF.

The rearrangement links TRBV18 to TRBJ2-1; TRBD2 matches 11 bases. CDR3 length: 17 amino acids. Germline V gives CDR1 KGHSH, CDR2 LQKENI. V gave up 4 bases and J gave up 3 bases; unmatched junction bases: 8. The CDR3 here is CASSRTPGLADYNEQFF. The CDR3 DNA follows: TGTGCCAGCTCACGAACCCCGGGACTAGCGGACTACAATGAGCAGTTCTTC.

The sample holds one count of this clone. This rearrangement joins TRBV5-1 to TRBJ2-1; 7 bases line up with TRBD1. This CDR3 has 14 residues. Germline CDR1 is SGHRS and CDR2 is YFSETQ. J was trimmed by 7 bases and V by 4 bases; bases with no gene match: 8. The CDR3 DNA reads TGCGCCAGCAGCCAGCGACAGGGTACGAATGAGCAGTTCTTC. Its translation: CASSQRQGTNEQFF.

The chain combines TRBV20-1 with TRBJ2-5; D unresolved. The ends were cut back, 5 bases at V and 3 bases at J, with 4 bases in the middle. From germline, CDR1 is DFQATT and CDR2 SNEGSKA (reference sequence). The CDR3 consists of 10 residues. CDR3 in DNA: TGCAGTGCTCCTAAAGAGACCCAGTACTTC. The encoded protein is CSAPKETQYF.

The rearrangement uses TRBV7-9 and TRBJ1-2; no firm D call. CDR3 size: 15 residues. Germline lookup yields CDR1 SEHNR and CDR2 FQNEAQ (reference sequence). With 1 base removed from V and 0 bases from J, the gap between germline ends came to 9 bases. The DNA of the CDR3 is TGTGCCAGCAGCTTAGATATCTTCTCTAACTATGGCTACACCTTC. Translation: CASSLDIFSNYGYTF.

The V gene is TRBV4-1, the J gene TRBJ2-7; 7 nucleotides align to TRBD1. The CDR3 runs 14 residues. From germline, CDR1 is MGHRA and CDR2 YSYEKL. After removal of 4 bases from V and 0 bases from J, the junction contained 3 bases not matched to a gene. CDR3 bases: TGCGCCAGCAGCCCTCGGGACAGCTCCTACGAGCAGTACTTC. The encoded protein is CASSPRDSSYEQYF.

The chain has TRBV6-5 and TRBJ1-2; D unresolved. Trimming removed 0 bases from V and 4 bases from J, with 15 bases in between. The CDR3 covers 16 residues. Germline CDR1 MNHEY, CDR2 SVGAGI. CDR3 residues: CASSYSGTGKGYGYTF. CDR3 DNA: TGTGCCAGCAGTTACTCGGGCACCGGGAAGGGCTATGGCTACACCTTC.

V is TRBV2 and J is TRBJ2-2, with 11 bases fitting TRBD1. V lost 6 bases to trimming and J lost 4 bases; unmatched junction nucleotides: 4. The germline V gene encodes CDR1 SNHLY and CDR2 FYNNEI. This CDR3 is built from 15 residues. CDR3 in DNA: TGTGCCAGCAGGAGGGGGACAGGGGGCACCGGGGAGCTGTTTTTT. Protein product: CASRRGTGGTGELFF.

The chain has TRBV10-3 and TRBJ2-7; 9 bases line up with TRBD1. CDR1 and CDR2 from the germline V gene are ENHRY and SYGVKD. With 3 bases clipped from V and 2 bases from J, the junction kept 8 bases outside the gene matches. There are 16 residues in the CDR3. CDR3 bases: TGTGCCATCAGTGATTCCGGGACAGGGAACCCCTACGAGCAGTACTTC. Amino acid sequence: CAISDSGTGNPYEQYF.

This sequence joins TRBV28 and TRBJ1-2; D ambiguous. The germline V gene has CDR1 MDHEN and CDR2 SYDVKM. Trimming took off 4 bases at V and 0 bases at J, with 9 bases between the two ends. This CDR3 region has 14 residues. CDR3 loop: CASSSATTNYGYTF. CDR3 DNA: TGTGCCAGCAGTTCTGCAACTACTAACTATGGCTACACCTTC.

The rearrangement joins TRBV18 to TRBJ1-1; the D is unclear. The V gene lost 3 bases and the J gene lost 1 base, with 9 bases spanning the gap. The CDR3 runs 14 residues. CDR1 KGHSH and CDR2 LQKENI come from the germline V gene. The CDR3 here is CASSPQHQNTEAFF. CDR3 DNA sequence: TGTGCCAGCTCACCCCAACATCAGAACACTGAAGCTTTCTTT.

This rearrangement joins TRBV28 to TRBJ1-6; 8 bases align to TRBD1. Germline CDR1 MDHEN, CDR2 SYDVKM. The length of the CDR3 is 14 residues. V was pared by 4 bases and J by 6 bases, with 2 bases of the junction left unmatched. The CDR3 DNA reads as TGTGCCAGCAGTTCTGGACAGGGTAATTCACCCCTCCACTTT. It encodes CASSSGQGNSPLHF.

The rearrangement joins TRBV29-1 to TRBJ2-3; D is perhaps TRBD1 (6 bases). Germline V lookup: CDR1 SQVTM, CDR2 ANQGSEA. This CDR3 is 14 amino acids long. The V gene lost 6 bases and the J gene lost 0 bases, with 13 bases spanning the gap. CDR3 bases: TGCAGCGTGGTAGTCGGACAGAGCACAGATACGCAGTATTTT. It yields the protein CSVVVGQSTDTQYF.

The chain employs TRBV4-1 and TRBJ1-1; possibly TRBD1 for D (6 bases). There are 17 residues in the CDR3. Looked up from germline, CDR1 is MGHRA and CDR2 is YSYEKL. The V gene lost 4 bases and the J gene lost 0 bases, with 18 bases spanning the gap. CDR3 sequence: CASSLGGVPYVNTEAFF. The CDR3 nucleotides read TGCGCCAGCAGCCTAGGGGGGGTCCCATATGTGAACACTGAAGCTTTCTTT.

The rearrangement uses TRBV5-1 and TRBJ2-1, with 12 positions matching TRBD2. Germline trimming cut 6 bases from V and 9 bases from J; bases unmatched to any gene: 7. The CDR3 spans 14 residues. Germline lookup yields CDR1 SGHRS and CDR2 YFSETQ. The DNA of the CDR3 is TGCGCCAGCACTAGCGGGGGGGTACGAGCTGAGCAGTTCTTC. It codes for CASTSGGVRAEQFF.